This TCR beta chain emerged from a study of CD8 T cells in ankylosing spondylitis. Study-level points and caveats: Matched ankylosing spondylitis synovial fluid reportedly showed significant enrichment of disease-linked clones. There was a TCR beta motif, made of several highly homologous variants, that appeared characteristic of ankylosing spondylitis blood. Both synovial fluid and blood in reactive arthritis had previously been reported to carry some motif variants. Researchers report that disease-linked clones proved CD8+ and relatively rare in peripheral blood.

Scientists made TCR beta libraries using quantitative 5'-RACE with molecular barcodes. TCRdb passed the 5' RACE reads through MiXCR, listing each CDR3 protein once. The data contain approximately 400,000 distinct CDR3 sequences, roughly 26% of them seen just once; the ten biggest clones take up 0.89%. The V gene lost 3 bases and the J gene lost 6 bases, with 15 bases spanning the gap. This CDR3 is 14 amino acids long. From germline, CDR1 is SGHRS and CDR2 YFSETQ. Remarks on this clonotype: Its antigen is as yet unknown.

Sequencing was performed on blood, either unsorted or a sorted T cell fraction (not recorded which). The chain uses TRBV5-1 and TRBJ1-2; D is possibly TRBD1 (5 bases). This receptor was taken from a male donor with ankylosing spondylitis. CDR3 residues: CASSSGTLGDGYTF. The CDR3 DNA sequence: TGCGCCAGCAGCTCGGGGACCCTCGGCGATGGCTACACCTTC. The full variable domain, with the rest looked up from reference TRBV5-1 and TRBJ1-2, is KAGVTQTPRYLIKTRGQQVTLSCSPISGHRSVSWYQQTPGQGLQFLFEYFSETQRNKGNFPGRFSGRQFSNSRSEMNVSTLELGDSALYLCASSSGTLGDGYTFGSGTRLTVV.